Included here is one T cell receptor beta chain sequence, with context. Its antigen is as yet unknown. This entry comes from a study of beta chain features in type 1 diabetes. Study-wide results and caveats: PCR, the amplification step, might favor shorter templates, equally in patients and controls. Junctions at VDJ sites from type 1 diabetes patients had fewer insertions and more deletions. Within each of all four CD4+ subsets, Type 1 diabetes patients had TCRB CDR3s that were moderately but significantly shorter.

Expressed TCRB transcripts were sequenced because the isolated RNA had all been reverse transcribed beforehand. Sequenced by immunoSEQ multiplex PCR; TCRdb stores in-frame clones only, minus some. The data hold 130,000 or so clones, with about a tenth observed a single time. The CDR3 covers 16 residues. CDR1 KGHSH and CDR2 LQKENI come from the germline V gene. Losses at the gene ends were 4 bases for V and 1 base for J; bases not matched to a gene: 0. The sequencing input was central memory CD4+ T cells from blood. This sequence originates from a woman aged 40 to 49 in good health. The gene calls are TRBV18 and TRBJ2-3; 15 nucleotides agree with TRBD2. DNA for the CDR3: TGTGCCAGCTCACGGACTAGCGGGGGGGGCACAGATACGCAGTATTTT. Encoded protein: CASSRTSGGGTDTQYF.